A selection of T cell receptor beta chains follows, all from one sample in a study of OX40 agonist ivuxolimab in advanced cancers. TCRdb's table, derived via immunoSEQ multiplex PCR, lists solely in-frame clones and lacks some. The table lists some 80,000 clones, just over 85% of them singletons. The sequencing used CD4+ or CD8+ T cells sorted from blood, collected in a trial of the OX40 agonist ivuxolimab. The receptors derive from an adult with an advanced solid tumor such as melanoma, head and neck, liver or kidney cancer. Each CDR3 is given with its conserved first and last residue. The order of the fields is J gene, clone size, V gene, D gene, CDR3 DNA, CDR3 protein. D genes are given only for firm matches. Some rows mark clone size as missing; the rest say once, few, many or name a class of expanded clone.

TRBJ1-6	-	TRBV30	-	TGTGCCTGGAGTTCGGGACAAGCTAATTCACCCCTCCACTTT	CAWSSGQANSPLHF
TRBJ2-7	-	TRBV7-2	-	TGTGCCACCCGAAACGGCTACGAGCAGTACTTC	CATRNGYEQYF
TRBJ2-7	-	TRBV7-2	-	TGTGCCAGCAGCTTGCCTCTGGGCTACGAGCAGTACTTC	CASSLPLGYEQYF
TRBJ2-5	-	TRBV29-1	-	TGCAGCGTTCACATGACATCCCAAGAGACCCAGTACTTC	CSVHMTSQETQYF
TRBJ1-6	-	TRBV5-6	-	TGTGCCAGCAACGGCTTCACCCGGGTCGGTTCACCCCTCCACTTT	CASNGFTRVGSPLHF
TRBJ1-5	-	TRBV28	-	TGTGCCAGCAGTTTGGGCAGGGGTGACAATCAGCCCCAGCATTTT	CASSLGRGDNQPQHF
TRBJ2-3	-	TRBV6-4	TRBD1	TGTGCCAGCAGCCCGACAGGGGTGACAGATACGCAGTATTTT	CASSPTGVTDTQYF
TRBJ2-1	few	TRBV4-3	-	TGCGCCAGCAGCCAAGATCCGACAGGCCTCTCCTACAATGAGCAGTTCTTC	CASSQDPTGLSYNEQFF
TRBJ1-2	-	TRBV5-4	-	TGTGCCAGCAGCTTGGCCGGGAGGGCGGAAGACTATGGCTACACCTTC	CASSLAGRAEDYGYTF
TRBJ2-3	-	TRBV7-2	TRBD2	TGTGCCAGCAGCCCCCCCGGACTAGTCGGGACAGATACGCAGTATTTT	CASSPPGLVGTDTQYF
TRBJ1-1	once	TRBV7-9	TRBD1	TGTGCCAGCAGCCCCTTAGACAGGGGAGCTGAAGCTTTCTTT	CASSPLDRGAEAFF
TRBJ1-1	few	TRBV7-3	-	TGTGCCAGCAGCTTCTCGGTTAGCACTGAAGCTTTCTTT	CASSFSVSTEAFF
TRBJ1-3	-	TRBV5-1	-	TGCGCCAGCAGCTTAGAGAGCTCTGGAAACACCATATATTTT	CASSLESSGNTIYF
TRBJ2-3	-	TRBV11-2	TRBD2	TGTGCCAGCCGAGGACTAGCGGGTTCCAGAAATACGCAGTATTTT	CASRGLAGSRNTQYF
TRBJ1-3	-	TRBV5-4	TRBD1	TGTGCCAGCAGCTTGGAAGGGACAGCTGCTGGAAACACCATATATTTT	CASSLEGTAAGNTIYF
TRBJ2-1	-	TRBV5-5	-	TGTGCCAGCAGCTTGGACTATACTTACAATGAGCAGTTCTTC	CASSLDYTYNEQFF
TRBJ1-1	-	TRBV5-1	-	TGCGCCAGCAGCCCGATGGGGGGACATGAGCTAGGAGCTTTCTTT	CASSPMGGHELGAFF
TRBJ2-5	-	TRBV28	TRBD1	TGTGCCAGCAGTTATTTTTACAGGGGGCGCTACGGGGAGACCCAGTACTTC	CASSYFYRGRYGETQYF
TRBJ2-7	-	TRBV23-1	TRBD1	TGCGCCAGCAGTGGAGGGACAGGGAGCTCCTACGAGCAGTACTTC	CASSGGTGSSYEQYF
TRBJ1-2	few	TRBV4-2	TRBD1	TGTGCCAGCAGCCAAGCTACAGGGGAGATTGGCTACACCTTC	CASSQATGEIGYTF
TRBJ2-7	-	TRBV11-2	-	TGTGCCAGCAGCTTAGGCAGGGACACCTACGAGCAGTACTTC	CASSLGRDTYEQYF
TRBJ2-2	-	TRBV4-1	-	TGCGCCAGCAGCCAAGACCTCCGGGTTGCCGGGGAGCTGTTTTTT	CASSQDLRVAGELFF
TRBJ2-7	-	TRBV5-6	-	TGTGCCAGCAGGCTGACAGGGAGGGCCTACGAGCAGTACTTC	CASRLTGRAYEQYF
TRBJ2-2	-	TRBV5-1	-	TGCGCCAGCAGCCAGGAGGGGGCCACCGGGGAGCTGTTTTTT	CASSQEGATGELFF
TRBJ2-5	-	TRBV9	-	TGTGCCAGCAGCGTAGGGGGGCAGCAAGAGACCCAGTACTTC	CASSVGGQQETQYF
TRBJ2-5	-	TRBV6-6	TRBD1	TGTGCCAGCAGGCCGAACAGGGGGTTGGAGACCCAGTACTTC	CASRPNRGLETQYF
TRBJ1-2	-	TRBV5-1	-	TGCGCCAGCAGCTTGACACTGGCCGTTGGGGGCTACACCTTC	CASSLTLAVGGYTF